Here is one T cell receptor (beta chain) with its context. What it binds is unknown. Germline CDR1 reads LGHNA; CDR2 reads YSLEER. The CDR3 is 15 amino acids. Trimming left V 0 bases short and J 3 bases short, with 9 bases between. This entry comes from a study of Ad26.COV2.S vaccination and SARS-CoV-2 variants. As for the study in general: Doses of Ad26.COV2.S were injected into muscle once or twice, 56 days apart. Study-level findings and limits: Vaccine and placebo recipients had similar non-spike TCR breadth. Vaccine recipients had higher spike-specific TCR breadth than placebo recipients. Researchers cautioned that TCR breadth and depth analyses may have underestimated total T cell responses.

The assay was immunoSEQ multiplex PCR, and TCRdb's table has in-frame clones only and misses some. Of 300,000 to 400,000 clones in the sample, around 89% were seen once. Stated treatment: about 20 received Ad26.COV2.S at low or high dose, single or two shots; 5 received placebo; per-sample allocation not given. On day 63 after the first injection, vaccine and placebo recipients gave samples. The sequencing here drew on peripheral blood, taken in a trial of Ad26.COV2.S vaccine versus placebo. The sequence was obtained from a person between 18 and 65 years old who received the Ad26.COV2.S COVID-19 vaccine or a placebo. The V gene is TRBV4-3, the J gene TRBJ1-5; D remains ambiguous. The CDR3: CASSQDGFSNQPQHF. The CDR3 coding sequence is TGCGCCAGCAGCCAAGATGGGTTTTCCAATCAGCCCCAGCATTTT.